The T cell receptor beta chain under discussion was sequenced for a study of shared clonotypes between healthy human individuals. CD45RO-negative, CCR7-positively selected cells formed the naive CD8 fraction, excluding terminally differentiated effector memory CD45RA+ cells. The V end lost 0 bases, the J end lost 7 bases, and 6 bases lay between the germline ends. Germline V lookup: CDR1 SGHAT, CDR2 FQNNGV. The CDR3 loop spans 12 amino acids. The count of this clone is one. The method was immunoSEQ multiplex PCR; TCRdb's version includes in-frame clones alone and lacks a portion of them. The sample records roughly 1,800,000 clones, roughly 95% being singletons.

This chain connects TRBV11-2 to TRBJ2-5, with D hard to call. This receptor was obtained from a man aged 18 to 30 in good health. The sample comprised naive CD8+ T cells sorted from blood. This chain's CDR3 is CASSLDHGTQYF. Here the CDR3 DNA reads TGTGCCAGCAGCTTAGATCATGGGACCCAGTACTTC.